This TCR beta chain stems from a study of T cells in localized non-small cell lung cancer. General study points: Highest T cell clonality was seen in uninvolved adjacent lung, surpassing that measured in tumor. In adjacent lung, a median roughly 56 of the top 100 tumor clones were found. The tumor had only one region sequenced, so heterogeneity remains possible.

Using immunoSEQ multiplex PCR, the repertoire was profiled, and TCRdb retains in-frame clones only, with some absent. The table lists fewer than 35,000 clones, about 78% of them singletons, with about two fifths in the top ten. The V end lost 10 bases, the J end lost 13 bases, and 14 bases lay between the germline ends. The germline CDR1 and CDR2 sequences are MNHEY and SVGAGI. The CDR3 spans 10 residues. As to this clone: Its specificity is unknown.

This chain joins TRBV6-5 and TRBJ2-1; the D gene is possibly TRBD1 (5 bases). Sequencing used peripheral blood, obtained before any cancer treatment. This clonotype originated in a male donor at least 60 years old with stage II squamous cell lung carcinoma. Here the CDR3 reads CAKSQGSQFF. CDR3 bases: TGTGCCAAGTCCCAGGGTTCTCAGTTCTTC.